A single sample is the source of the 21 T cell receptor beta chains below, sequenced in a study of blood T cell repertoires in COVID-19. Assay used: immunoSEQ multiplex PCR; TCRdb lists only in-frame clones, some missing. The sample has about 50,000 clones, roughly 83% seen once. Sequenced material: peripheral blood. The receptors stem from a woman between 55 and 75 years old with acute or convalescent COVID-19.

The rearrangement uses TRBV3-1 (or the pseudogene TRBV3-2) and TRBJ1-1; tentative D call: TRBD1 (5 bases). CDR1 is LGHDT, CDR2 YNNKEL, per germline (reference sequence). This CDR3 spans 14 amino acids. V dropped 1 base and J dropped 5 bases, with 11 bases sitting between them. Here the CDR3 DNA reads TGTGCCAGCAGCCAAGGCAGGGTGAGAACTGAAGCTTTCTTT. Residues: CASSQGRVRTEAFF.

This chain joins TRBV5-6 and TRBJ1-2; 7 bases agree with TRBD1. Germline lookup yields CDR1 SGHDT and CDR2 YYEEEE. The trim removed 5 bases at V and 4 bases at J, leaving 5 bases unmatched. The CDR3 length is 13 residues. The CDR3 protein is CASRSQGSYGYTF. CDR3 in DNA: TGTGCCAGCAGGTCACAGGGGAGCTATGGCTACACCTTC. Full variable domain (remainder filled in from reference TRBV5-6 and TRBJ1-2): DAGVTQSPTHLIKTRGQQVTLRCSPKSGHDTVSWYQQALGQGPQFIFQYYEEEERQRGNFPDRFSGHQFPNYSSELNVNALLLGDSALYLCASRSQGSYGYTFGSGTRLTVV.

J is TRBJ2-3 and V is TRBV25-1; a weak D match, TRBD2 (5 bases). The CDR3 is 15 residues long. V lost 6 bases and J 4 bases, leaving 17 bases between the germline ends. The germline gives CDR1 MGHDK, CDR2 SYGVNS. The CDR3 is CASSPLDGDADTQYF. CDR3 nucleotides: TGTGCCAGCAGCCCACTAGATGGAGATGCAGATACGCAGTATTTT.

The chain couples TRBV7-9 to TRBJ2-5, with TRBD2 identical over 7 bases. CDR3 length equals 14 residues. The germline V gene has CDR1 SEHNR and CDR2 FQNEAQ (reference sequence). V lost 4 bases, J lost 4 bases, and 6 bases stayed unmatched. CDR3 region: CASSSVTGGETQYF. The CDR3 coding sequence is TGTGCCAGCAGCTCAGTAACGGGAGGAGAGACCCAGTACTTC.

The V and J genes are TRBV2 and TRBJ2-5, with a tentative D call TRBD1 (7 bases). This CDR3 spans 13 amino acids. CDR1 and CDR2 from the germline V gene are SNHLY and FYNNEI. Trimming shortened V by 7 bases and J by 5 bases, and 14 bases separated the two germline ends. The CDR3 loop reads CASMRGGGETQYF. The CDR3 DNA is TGTGCCAGCATGCGTGGAGGGGGCGAGACCCAGTACTTC. Together with reference TRBV2 and TRBJ2-5, the CDR3 gives the full variable domain: EPEVTQTPSHQVTQMGQEVILRCVPISNHLYFYWYRQILGQKVEFLVSFYNNEISEKSEIFDDQFSVERPDGSNFTLKIRSTKLEDSAMYFCASMRGGGETQYFGPGTRLLVL.

The chain employs TRBV4-1 and TRBJ1-3; TRBD1 aligns across 10 bases. V gave up 3 bases and J gave up 1 base; unmatched junction bases: 3. The CDR3 contains 16 residues. Germline V gene data show CDR1 as MGHRA and CDR2 as YSYEKL. The CDR3 region is CASSHPGQGSGNTIYF. In DNA form, the CDR3 reads TGCGCCAGCAGCCACCCGGGACAGGGGTCTGGAAACACCATATATTTT.

This chain connects TRBV9 to TRBJ2-3; D might be TRBD2 (6 bases). This CDR3 is built from 16 residues. V dropped 4 bases and J dropped 0 bases, with 15 bases sitting between them. In germline, CDR1 is SGDLS, CDR2 YYNGEE. CDR3 sequence (DNA): TGTGCCAGCAGCTGGTCTTCGGGAGCAAGCACAGATACGCAGTATTTT. Its protein product is CASSWSSGASTDTQYF.

The V and J genes are TRBV18 and TRBJ2-7, with D unclear. The CDR3 is made up of 13 amino acids. The V end was cut by 3 bases, the J end by 2 bases, with 8 bases between. Germline V gene lookup returns CDR1 KGHSH and CDR2 LQKENI. CDR3 residues: CASSPSHAYEQYF. Written as DNA, the CDR3 is TGTGCCAGCTCACCCTCACATGCCTACGAGCAGTACTTC.

This clone occurred once. The V call is TRBV9, the J call TRBJ2-1, with TRBD1 matching over 7 bases. The CDR3 length is 12 residues. Trimming took 3 bases from V and 6 from J; bases not matched to a gene: 0. The germline CDR1 and CDR2 sequences are SGDLS and YYNGEE. The CDR3 coding sequence is TGTGCCAGCAGCGCAGGGGGCAATGAGCAGTTCTTC. Translated: CASSAGGNEQFF.

The chain carries TRBV4-1 and TRBJ2-1, with 7 bases identical to TRBD2. The CDR3 runs to 17 residues. In germline, CDR1 is MGHRA, CDR2 YSYEKL. With 2 bases clipped from V and 3 bases from J, the junction kept 10 bases outside the gene matches. In DNA, the CDR3 is TGCGCCAGCAGCCAAAGTCCCTGGCTAGCGGTCTACAATGAGCAGTTCTTC. Protein sequence: CASSQSPWLAVYNEQFF.

The chain has TRBV30 and TRBJ1-2, with 11 bases identical to TRBD1. Germline loops: CDR1 GTSNPN, CDR2 SVGIG (reference sequence). CDR3 length equals 12 residues. The V gene end was trimmed by 8 bases and the J gene end by 7 bases; junction bases not matched to a gene: 6. CDR3 nucleotide sequence: TGTGCCGGACAGGGGGCGACACTTGGCTACACCTTC. Translated: CAGQGATLGYTF.

The V call is TRBV6-5, the J call TRBJ1-3; 7 positions match TRBD1. The CDR3 runs to 15 residues. V was clipped by 5 bases and J by 0 bases; unmatched bases: 4. Germline V gene sequence: CDR1 MNHEY, CDR2 SVGAGI. CDR3 in DNA: TGTGCCAGCAGTAATCAGGGGGGCTCTGGAAACACCATATATTTT. This gives the protein CASSNQGGSGNTIYF.

The genes are TRBV18 and TRBJ2-6, with 7 nucleotides matching TRBD1. The junction had 1 base not matched to a gene; V was cut back by 5 bases and J by 0 bases. Germline lookup yields CDR1 KGHSH and CDR2 LQKENI. The CDR3 runs 15 residues. CDR3 nucleotide sequence: TGTGCCAGCTCATCAGGGGGCTCTGGGGCCAACGTCCTGACTTTC. As protein: CASSSGGSGANVLTF.

V and J are TRBV5-1 and TRBJ2-3; 10 positions match TRBD2. This CDR3 comprises 15 residues. The V segment lost 2 bases and the J segment 1 base; nucleotides outside the gene matches: 1. CDR1 is SGHRS and CDR2 is YFSETQ in the germline V gene. The CDR3 nucleotides read TGCGCCAGCAGCTTTAGCGGGGGGCGCACAGATACGCAGTATTTT. Residues: CASSFSGGRTDTQYF.

V is TRBV6-5 and J is TRBJ2-2, with 9 bases matching TRBD2. The CDR3 has 15 amino acids. The V and J ends lost 8 bases and 3 bases, in that order; junction bases with no gene match: 7. Per germline, CDR1 MNHEY and CDR2 SVGAGI. The CDR3 spells CASVRGGVYTGELFF. The CDR3 DNA sequence: TGTGCCAGCGTGCGGGGGGGAGTGTACACCGGGGAGCTGTTTTTT.

This clone has a handful of counts. This chain uses TRBV7-9 with TRBJ1-6, with a tentative D call TRBD1 (6 bases). The CDR3 loop spans 14 amino acids. Trimming pared 5 bases from V and 7 bases from J, leaving 12 bases between. Germline values: CDR1 SEHNR, CDR2 FQNEAQ (reference sequence). The CDR3 region is CASSDRGTNSPLHF. Written as DNA, the CDR3 is TGTGCCAGCAGCGATAGGGGGACCAATTCACCCCTCCACTTT.

This clone showed up just a few times. The chain carries TRBV28 and TRBJ1-5; 8 positions agree with TRBD1. The V and J ends lost 5 bases and 4 bases, in that order; junction bases with no gene match: 1. CDR1 is MDHEN, CDR2 SYDVKM, per germline. CDR3 length: 13 residues. The CDR3 spells CASSTGGNQPQHF. In DNA form, the CDR3 reads TGTGCCAGCAGTACAGGGGGGAATCAGCCCCAGCATTTT.

CDR3: CASSPDSPYGYTF. CDR3 nucleotides: TGTGCCAGCAGCCCGGACAGCCCTTATGGCTACACCTTC. The gene calls are TRBV12-3 or TRBV12-4 and TRBJ1-2; D may be TRBD1 (6 bases). V was cut by 6 bases and J by 5 bases, with 13 bases left in between. CDR3 length: 13 residues.

V is TRBV9 and J is TRBJ2-2; maybe TRBD1 (5 bases). V was trimmed by 1 base and J by 6 bases, leaving 7 bases between them. The CDR3 consists of 13 residues. In germline, CDR1 is SGDLS, CDR2 YYNGEE. The CDR3 bases are TGTGCCAGCAGCGTAAGGGGTTCCGGGGAGCTGTTTTTT. Amino acid sequence: CASSVRGSGELFF. The full variable domain, in which reference TRBV9 and TRBJ2-2 provide the parts outside the CDR3, is DSGVTQTPKHLITATGQRVTLRCSPRSGDLSVYWYQQSLDQGLQFLIQYYNGEERAKGNILERFSAQQFPDLHSELNLSSLELGDSALYFCASSVRGSGELFFGEGSRLTVL.

The J gene is TRBJ2-2, the V gene TRBV6-6, with D possibly matching TRBD2 (6 bases). V was clipped by 7 bases and J by 5 bases, with 11 bases between them. This CDR3 contains 13 residues. The germline CDR1 and CDR2 sequences are MNHNY and SVGAGI (reference sequence). The CDR3 protein is CASNPGRTGELFF. CDR3 sequence (DNA): TGTGCCAGCAATCCAGGGAGGACCGGGGAGCTGTTTTTT.

J is TRBJ2-7 and V is TRBV28; D might be TRBD1 (5 bases). V was cut by 2 bases and J by 7 bases, with 6 bases left in between. The CDR3 is 11 amino acids. Germline-derived CDR1 and CDR2 are MDHEN and SYDVKM. CDR3 DNA: TGTGCCAGCAGTTTAGGACAAGAGCAGTACTTC. Its translation: CASSLGQEQYF.